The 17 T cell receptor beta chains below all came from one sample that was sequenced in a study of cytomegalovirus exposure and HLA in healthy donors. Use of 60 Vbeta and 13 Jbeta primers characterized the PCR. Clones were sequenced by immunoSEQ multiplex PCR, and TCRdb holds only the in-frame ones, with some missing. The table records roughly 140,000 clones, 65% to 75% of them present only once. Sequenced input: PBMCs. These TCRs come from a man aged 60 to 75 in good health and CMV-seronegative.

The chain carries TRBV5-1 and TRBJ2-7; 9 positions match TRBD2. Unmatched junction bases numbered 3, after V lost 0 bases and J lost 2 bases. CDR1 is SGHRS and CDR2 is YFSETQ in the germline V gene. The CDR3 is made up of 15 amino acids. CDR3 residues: CASSLVVAGAYEQYF. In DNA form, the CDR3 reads TGCGCCAGCAGCTTGGTGGTAGCGGGAGCCTACGAGCAGTACTTC.

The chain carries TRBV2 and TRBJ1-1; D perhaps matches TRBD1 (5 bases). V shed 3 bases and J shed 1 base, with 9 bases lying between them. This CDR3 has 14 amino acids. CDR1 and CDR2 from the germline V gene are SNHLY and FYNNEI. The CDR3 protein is CASSDGARNTEAFF. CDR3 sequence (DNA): TGTGCCAGCAGTGATGGGGCAAGGAACACTGAAGCTTTCTTT. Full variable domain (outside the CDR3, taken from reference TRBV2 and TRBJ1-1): EPEVTQTPSHQVTQMGQEVILRCVPISNHLYFYWYRQILGQKVEFLVSFYNNEISEKSEIFDDQFSVERPDGSNFTLKIRSTKLEDSAMYFCASSDGARNTEAFFGQGTRLTVV.

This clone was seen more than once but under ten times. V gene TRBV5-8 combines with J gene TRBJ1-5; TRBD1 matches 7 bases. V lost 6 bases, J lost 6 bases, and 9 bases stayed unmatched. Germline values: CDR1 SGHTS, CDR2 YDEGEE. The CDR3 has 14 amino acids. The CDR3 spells CASNHRGVSQPQHF. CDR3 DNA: TGTGCCAGCAACCACAGGGGAGTGAGTCAGCCCCAGCATTTT.

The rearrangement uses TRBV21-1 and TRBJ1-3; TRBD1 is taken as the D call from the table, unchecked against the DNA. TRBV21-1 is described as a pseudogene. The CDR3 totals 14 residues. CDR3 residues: CASSKDRDGNTIYF. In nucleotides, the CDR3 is TGTGCCAGCAGTAAGGACAGGGATGGAAACACCATATATTTT.

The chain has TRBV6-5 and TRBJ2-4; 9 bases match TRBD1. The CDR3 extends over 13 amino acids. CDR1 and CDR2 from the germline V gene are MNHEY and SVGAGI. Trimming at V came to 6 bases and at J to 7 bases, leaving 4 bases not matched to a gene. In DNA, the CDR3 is TGTGCCAGCAGACGACAGGGGGGGAACATTCAGTACTTC. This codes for CASRRQGGNIQYF.

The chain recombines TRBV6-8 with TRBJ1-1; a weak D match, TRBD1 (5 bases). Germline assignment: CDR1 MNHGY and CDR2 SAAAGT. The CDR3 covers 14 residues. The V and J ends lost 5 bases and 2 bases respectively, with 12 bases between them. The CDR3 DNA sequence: TGTGCCAGCAGTCCAGACAGTACCAACACTGAAGCTTTCTTT. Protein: CASSPDSTNTEAFF.

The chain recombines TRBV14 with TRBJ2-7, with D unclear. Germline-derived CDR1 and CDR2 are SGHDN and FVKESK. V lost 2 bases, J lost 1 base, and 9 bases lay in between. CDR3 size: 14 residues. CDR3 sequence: CASSQLRVSYEQYF. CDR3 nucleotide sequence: TGTGCCAGCAGCCAACTCCGGGTTTCCTACGAGCAGTACTTC.

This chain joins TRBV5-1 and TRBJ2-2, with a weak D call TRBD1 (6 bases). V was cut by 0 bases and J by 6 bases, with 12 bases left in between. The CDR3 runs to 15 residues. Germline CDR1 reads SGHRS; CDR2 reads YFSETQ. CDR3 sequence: CASSLDFRGSGELFF. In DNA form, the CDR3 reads TGCGCCAGCAGCTTGGACTTCAGGGGCTCCGGGGAGCTGTTTTTT.

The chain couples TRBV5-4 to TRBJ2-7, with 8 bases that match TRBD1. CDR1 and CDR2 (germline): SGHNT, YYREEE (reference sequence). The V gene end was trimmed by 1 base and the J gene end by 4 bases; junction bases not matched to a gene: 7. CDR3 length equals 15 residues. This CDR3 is CASSLKDREGYEQYF. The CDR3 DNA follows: TGTGCCAGCAGCTTGAAGGACAGGGAAGGGTACGAGCAGTACTTC.

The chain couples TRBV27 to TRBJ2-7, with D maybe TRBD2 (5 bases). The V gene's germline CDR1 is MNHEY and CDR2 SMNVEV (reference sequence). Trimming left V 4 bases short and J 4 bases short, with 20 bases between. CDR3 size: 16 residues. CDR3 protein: CASSWDLRRAAYEQYF. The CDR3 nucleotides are TGTGCCAGCAGTTGGGATCTACGGCGGGCCGCGTACGAGCAGTACTTC.

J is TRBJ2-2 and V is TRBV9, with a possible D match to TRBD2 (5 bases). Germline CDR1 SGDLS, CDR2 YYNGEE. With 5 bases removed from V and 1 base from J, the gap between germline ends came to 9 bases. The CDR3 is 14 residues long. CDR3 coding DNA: TGTGCCAGCAGGGACTCGGGGAACACCGGGGAGCTGTTTTTT. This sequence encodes CASRDSGNTGELFF.

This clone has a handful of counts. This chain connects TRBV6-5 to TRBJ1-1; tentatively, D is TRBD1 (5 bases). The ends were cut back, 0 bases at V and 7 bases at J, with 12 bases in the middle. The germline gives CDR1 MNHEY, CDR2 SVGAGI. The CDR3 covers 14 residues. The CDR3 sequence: CASSYSYGRGEAFF. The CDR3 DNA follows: TGTGCCAGCAGTTACTCCTACGGGAGGGGTGAAGCTTTCTTT.

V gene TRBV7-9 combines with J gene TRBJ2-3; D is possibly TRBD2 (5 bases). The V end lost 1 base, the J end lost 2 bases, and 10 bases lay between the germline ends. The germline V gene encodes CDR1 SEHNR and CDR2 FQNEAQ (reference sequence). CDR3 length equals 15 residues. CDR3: CASSLGEFLTDTQYF. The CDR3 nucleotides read TGTGCCAGCAGCTTAGGGGAGTTTCTCACAGATACGCAGTATTTT.

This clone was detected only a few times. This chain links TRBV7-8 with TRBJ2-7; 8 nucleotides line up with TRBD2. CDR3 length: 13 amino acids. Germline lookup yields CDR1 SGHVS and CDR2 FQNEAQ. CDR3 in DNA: TGTGCCAGCAGCTTAGTGCCGACTAGCGAGCCTGTCGTC. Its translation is CASSLVPTSEPVV.

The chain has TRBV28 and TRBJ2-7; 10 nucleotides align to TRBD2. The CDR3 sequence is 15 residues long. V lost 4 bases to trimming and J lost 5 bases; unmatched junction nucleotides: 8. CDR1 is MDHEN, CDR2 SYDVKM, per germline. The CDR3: CASSSSSGRANEQYF. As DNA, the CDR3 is TGTGCCAGCAGTTCCTCAAGCGGGAGGGCCAACGAGCAGTACTTC.

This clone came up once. Written as DNA, the CDR3 is TGTGCCAGCAGCGCGGGACAGGGGATACGTCAGCCCCAGCATTTT. Translation gives CASSAGQGIRQPQHF. V gene TRBV5-8 combines with J gene TRBJ1-5; 10 bases line up with TRBD1. This CDR3 has 15 residues. J was trimmed by 6 bases and V by 4 bases; bases with no gene match: 7. CDR1 SGHTS and CDR2 YDEGEE come from the germline V gene. The entire variable domain, with the rest obtained from reference TRBV5-8 and TRBJ1-5, is as follows: EAGVTQSPTHLIKTRGQQATLRCSPISGHTSVYWYQQALGLGLQFLLWYDEGEERNRGNFPPRFSGRQFPNYSSELNVNALELEDSALYLCASSAGQGIRQPQHFGDGTRLSIL.

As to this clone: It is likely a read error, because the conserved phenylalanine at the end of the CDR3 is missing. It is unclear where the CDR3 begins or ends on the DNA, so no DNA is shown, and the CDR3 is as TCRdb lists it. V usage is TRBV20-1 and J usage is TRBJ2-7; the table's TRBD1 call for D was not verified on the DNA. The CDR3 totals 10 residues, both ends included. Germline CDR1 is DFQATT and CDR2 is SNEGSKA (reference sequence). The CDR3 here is CSASADRPLI.